A selection of T cell receptor beta chains follows, all from one sample in a study of CD8 T cells in Susac syndrome. TCRdb used MiXCR to reprocess the immunoSEQ multiplex PCR reads, holding one entry per CDR3 protein. Among more than 95,000 distinct CDR3 sequences listed, 90% to 95% were seen once. Sequencing was performed on CD8+ T cells from PBMCs. The receptors stem from a human donor with Susac syndrome. CDR3s include the opening cysteine and the closing phenylalanine or tryptophan. The D gene is left open where the match is weak. The size field is filled for only some rows; it gives once, few, many or a size class.

d_gene: TRBD1; v_gene: TRBV14; j_gene: TRBJ1-1; abundance: NA; CDR3nt: TGTGCCAGCAGCCAAGTCACAGGGGATAACACTGAAGCTTTCTTT; CDR3aa: CASSQVTGDNTEAFF
d_gene: TRBD2; v_gene: TRBV6-6; j_gene: TRBJ2-1; abundance: NA; CDR3nt: TGTGCCAGCAGTTACCAGACTAGCAACAATGAGCAGTTCTTC; CDR3aa: CASSYQTSNNEQFF
d_gene: NA; v_gene: TRBV30; j_gene: TRBJ2-2; abundance: NA; CDR3nt: TGTGCCTGGGGCCTCGGGGCAGGCACCGGGGAGCTGTTTTTT; CDR3aa: CAWGLGAGTGELFF
d_gene: NA; v_gene: TRBV6-5; j_gene: TRBJ2-2; abundance: NA; CDR3nt: TGTGCCAGCAGTTACCGAACGGACGGCACCGGGGAGCTGTTTTTT; CDR3aa: CASSYRTDGTGELFF
d_gene: NA; v_gene: TRBV4-3; j_gene: TRBJ2-6; abundance: NA; CDR3nt: TGCGCCAGCAGCCAAGATCGGGCTACTGGGGCCAACGTCCTGACTTTC; CDR3aa: CASSQDRATGANVLTF
d_gene: NA; v_gene: TRBV29-1; j_gene: TRBJ1-2; abundance: NA; CDR3nt: TGCAGCGTTGAAGGACAGGTCGCAAGACCCCCTTATGGCTACACCTTC; CDR3aa: CSVEGQVARPPYGYTF
d_gene: TRBD2; v_gene: TRBV30; j_gene: TRBJ2-7; abundance: NA; CDR3nt: TGTGCCTGGAGTGCGGGCGGGGGGCCGAACTACGAGCAGTACTTC; CDR3aa: CAWSAGGGPNYEQYF
d_gene: NA; v_gene: TRBV19; j_gene: TRBJ1-2; abundance: NA; CDR3nt: TGTGCCAGTAGTTCTACAGGGCCCTATGGCTACACCTTC; CDR3aa: CASSSTGPYGYTF
d_gene: TRBD2; v_gene: TRBV29-1; j_gene: TRBJ2-5; abundance: NA; CDR3nt: TGCAGCGTTGAGGGGACTAGCGGGGGGCAAGAGACCCAGTACTTC; CDR3aa: CSVEGTSGGQETQYF
d_gene: TRBD2; v_gene: TRBV24-1; j_gene: TRBJ2-5; abundance: NA; CDR3nt: TGTGCCACCAGTGATTGGGGAGACGGGAGGGGAGAGACCCAGTACTTC; CDR3aa: CATSDWGDGRGETQYF
d_gene: NA; v_gene: TRBV5-4; j_gene: TRBJ2-1; abundance: once; CDR3nt: TGTGCCAGCAGCTCACTCAGGGTCTTAAATGAGCAGTTCTTC; CDR3aa: CASSSLRVLNEQFF
d_gene: NA; v_gene: TRBV7-9; j_gene: TRBJ1-2; abundance: NA; CDR3nt: TGTGCCAGCAGCGGACGCTCCTATGGCTACACCTTC; CDR3aa: CASSGRSYGYTF
d_gene: NA; v_gene: TRBV9; j_gene: TRBJ1-1; abundance: NA; CDR3nt: TGTGCCAGCACCGAGGAGTACGAGGGGGCTGAAGCTTTCTTT; CDR3aa: CASTEEYEGAEAFF
d_gene: NA; v_gene: TRBV7-9; j_gene: TRBJ1-5; abundance: NA; CDR3nt: TGTGCCAGCAGCTTAGATGGTTGGGACAATCAGAATCAGCCCCAGCATTTT; CDR3aa: CASSLDGWDNQNQPQHF
d_gene: NA; v_gene: TRBV19; j_gene: TRBJ1-2; abundance: NA; CDR3nt: TGTGCCAGTAGTATCGGACTCTTCTATGGCTACACCTTC; CDR3aa: CASSIGLFYGYTF
d_gene: NA; v_gene: TRBV7-9; j_gene: TRBJ1-1; abundance: NA; CDR3nt: TGTGCCAGCAGACCTAACAGGGCGAACACTGAAGCTTTCTTT; CDR3aa: CASRPNRANTEAFF
d_gene: NA; v_gene: TRBV12-5; j_gene: TRBJ2-4; abundance: NA; CDR3nt: TGTGCTAGTGGTTTGGTAAGAGGGCGGGCCAAAAACATTCAGTACTTC; CDR3aa: CASGLVRGRAKNIQYF
d_gene: NA; v_gene: TRBV3-1; j_gene: TRBJ2-1; abundance: NA; CDR3nt: TGTGCCAGCTCGGTTTCCGGGGATGAGCAGTTCTTC; CDR3aa: CASSVSGDEQFF
d_gene: NA; v_gene: TRBV6-2/TRBV6-3; j_gene: TRBJ1-5; abundance: NA; CDR3nt: TGTGCCAGCAGTTACCAAGAGGTTAATCAGCCCCAGCATTTT; CDR3aa: CASSYQEVNQPQHF
d_gene: NA; v_gene: TRBV12-3/TRBV12-4; j_gene: TRBJ1-2; abundance: NA; CDR3nt: TGTGCCAGCAGTCCAGCAGCTCTGCACACCTTC; CDR3aa: CASSPAALHTF
d_gene: NA; v_gene: TRBV30; j_gene: TRBJ1-5; abundance: NA; CDR3nt: TGTGCCTGGAGTCATGGCGGGGGCAATCAGCCCCAGCATTTT; CDR3aa: CAWSHGGGNQPQHF
d_gene: NA; v_gene: TRBV4-3; j_gene: TRBJ1-2; abundance: once; CDR3nt: TGCGCCAGCAGCCAAGATCGTGTTCGAAACTATGGCTACACCTTC; CDR3aa: CASSQDRVRNYGYTF
d_gene: NA; v_gene: TRBV7-3; j_gene: TRBJ1-1; abundance: NA; CDR3nt: TGTGCCAGCAGCGCGGACAACTCGAACACTGAAGCTTTCTTT; CDR3aa: CASSADNSNTEAFF
d_gene: TRBD2; v_gene: TRBV13; j_gene: TRBJ2-1; abundance: NA; CDR3nt: TGTGCCAGCAGCTTAGTGCAGCGGGAGGGTTTTGGTGAGCAGTTCTTC; CDR3aa: CASSLVQREGFGEQFF
d_gene: NA; v_gene: TRBV30; j_gene: TRBJ1-4; abundance: NA; CDR3nt: TGTGCCTGGAGTTTTACCTATGTGGGGCTTGAAAAACTGTTTTTT; CDR3aa: CAWSFTYVGLEKLFF